This is a list of T cell receptor beta chains from one sample in a study of CD8+ T cells in alopecia areata. Sequenced by immunoSEQ multiplex PCR; TCRdb stores in-frame clones only, minus some. The data show 110,000 to 150,000 clones, 58% seen once. The source material was CD4+ T cells sorted from blood, sampled at week 0. The source is a human donor with alopecia areata. The CDR3 runs from the conserved cysteine through the conserved F or W. D genes are given only for firm matches. The listing skips clone size in some rows; elsewhere it reads once, few, many or a size class.

-	12	TRBV4-1	TRBJ1-1	-	CASSRGDTEAFF	TGCGCCAGCAGCCGAGGGGACACTGAAGCTTTCTTT
-	11	TRBV10-3	TRBJ2-3	-	CAIMATDTQYF	TGTGCCATCATGGCCACAGATACGCAGTATTTT
-	16	TRBV4-2	TRBJ2-5	-	CASSQGGAGKEETQYF	TGTGCCAGCAGCCAAGGTGGCGCGGGGAAGGAAGAGACCCAGTACTTC
many	13	TRBV27	TRBJ1-6	-	CASSLIVKPALHF	TGTGCCAGCAGTTTAATAGTTAAACCAGCCCTCCACTTT
-	14	TRBV4-3	TRBJ2-5	-	CASSQDAGRETQYF	TGCGCCAGCAGCCAAGATGCGGGGCGAGAGACCCAGTACTTC
-	13	TRBV27	TRBJ2-5	-	CASSPYLQETQYF	TGTGCCAGCAGTCCCTACCTTCAAGAGACCCAGTACTTC
-	14	TRBV7-9	TRBJ2-7	-	CASSSGLTEDEQYF	TGTGCCAGCAGCTCTGGACTTACAGAGGACGAGCAGTACTTC
-	11	TRBV20-1	TRBJ2-5	-	CSASWRETQYF	TGCAGTGCCAGTTGGCGAGAGACCCAGTACTTC
-	13	TRBV7-2	TRBJ1-6	-	CASSRLGNSPLHF	TGTGCCAGCAGCCGTCTCGGTAATTCACCCCTCCACTTT
-	17	TRBV9	TRBJ1-3	-	CASSVSGTHASGNTIYF	TGTGCCAGCAGCGTATCAGGGACCCACGCCTCTGGAAACACCATATATTTT
-	16	TRBV4-1	TRBJ1-1	-	CASSQGGNRENTEAFF	TGCGCCAGCAGCCAAGGAGGGAACCGGGAAAACACTGAAGCTTTCTTT
-	15	TRBV30	TRBJ1-5	TRBD1	CAWSPTGLSNQPQHF	TGTGCCTGGAGTCCGACAGGGCTTTCCAATCAGCCCCAGCATTTT
-	15	TRBV11-2	TRBJ1-1	-	CASSLDRVGDTEAFF	TGTGCCAGCAGCTTAGATAGGGTAGGGGACACTGAAGCTTTCTTT
few	13	TRBV29-1	TRBJ1-5	-	CSVGPGGNQPQHF	TGCAGCGTGGGGCCTGGGGGCAATCAGCCCCAGCATTTT
-	15	TRBV27	TRBJ1-2	TRBD1	CASSPRGRANYGYTF	TGTGCCAGCAGTCCCAGGGGGCGAGCTAACTATGGCTACACCTTC
-	18	TRBV4-1	TRBJ2-6	TRBD1	CASSLLGQGLPGANVLTF	TGCGCCAGCAGTCTCCTAGGACAGGGGCTGCCTGGGGCCAACGTCCTGACTTTC
-	13	TRBV30	TRBJ2-7	-	CAWSRTSLGEQYF	TGTGCCTGGAGTAGGACCTCACTGGGCGAGCAGTACTTC
-	14	TRBV6-5	TRBJ2-7	TRBD2	CASSQRGVTYEQYF	TGTGCCAGCAGTCAGCGGGGGGTTACCTACGAGCAGTACTTC
-	13	TRBV4-3	TRBJ1-1	-	CASSLMGNTEAFF	TGCGCCAGCAGCCTGATGGGGAACACTGAAGCTTTCTTT
-	10	TRBV29-1	TRBJ1-2	-	CSVEPGRRTF	TGCAGCGTTGAACCGGGGAGGAGGACCTTC
-	14	TRBV4-2	TRBJ1-1	-	CASSAGQLGTEAFF	TGTGCCAGCAGCGCCGGACAGCTAGGGACTGAAGCTTTCTTT
few	15	TRBV18	TRBJ2-5	TRBD1	CASSPTQGARETQYF	TGTGCCAGCTCACCTACCCAGGGGGCTCGAGAGACCCAGTACTTC
-	17	TRBV30	TRBJ2-3	TRBD2	CAWSVRTSGRNTDTQYF	TGTGCCTGGAGTGTACGGACTAGCGGGAGGAACACAGATACGCAGTATTTT
-	15	TRBV5-1	TRBJ1-1	TRBD1	CASSLAETGVGEAFF	TGCGCCAGCAGCTTGGCCGAGACAGGGGTCGGTGAAGCTTTCTTT
few	15	TRBV5-4	TRBJ2-1	TRBD1	CASSYRDRLNNEQFF	TGTGCCAGCAGCTACCGGGACAGGCTCAACAATGAGCAGTTCTTC
few	15	TRBV7-6	TRBJ2-5	TRBD2	CASSFSRLAGGAQYF	TGTGCCAGCAGCTTCTCGCGACTAGCGGGGGGGGCCCAGTACTTC
once	15	TRBV4-3	TRBJ2-5	-	CASSQDFRFQETQYF	TGCGCCAGCAGCCAAGATTTCAGATTCCAAGAGACCCAGTACTTC
-	15	TRBV6-5	TRBJ2-5	TRBD2	CASSYTAGDTETQYF	TGTGCCAGCAGTTACACAGCGGGGGACACAGAGACCCAGTACTTC
-	13	TRBV7-2	TRBJ2-3	-	CASSSSREDTQYF	TGTGCCAGCAGCTCTTCTAGGGAAGATACGCAGTATTTT
-	14	TRBV29-1	TRBJ1-1	TRBD1	CSVRRDRSGTEAFF	TGCAGCGTACGTAGGGACAGGTCCGGCACTGAAGCTTTCTTT
-	10	TRBV29-1	TRBJ1-2	-	CSVTEGGYTF	TGCAGCGTTACGGAAGGAGGCTACACCTTC
-	14	TRBV11-3	TRBJ2-3	-	CASSHVPVTDTQYF	TGTGCCAGCAGCCACGTTCCAGTCACAGATACGCAGTATTTT
-	11	TRBV6-5	TRBJ1-2	-	CASSYKGHYTF	TGTGCCAGCAGTTACAAGGGGCACTACACCTTC
few	12	TRBV19	TRBJ2-1	-	CASSIGYNEQFF	TGTGCCAGTAGTATTGGATACAATGAGCAGTTCTTC
-	14	TRBV5-1	TRBJ1-1	TRBD1	CASSSGTGATEAFF	TGCGCCAGCAGTTCCGGGACAGGGGCCACTGAAGCTTTCTTT
-	13	TRBV6-5	TRBJ2-3	TRBD2	CASRPSGADTQYF	TGTGCCAGCAGGCCTAGCGGGGCAGATACGCAGTATTTT
-	13	TRBV10-3	TRBJ2-5	-	CAISETTRETQYF	TGTGCCATCAGCGAGACCACCCGGGAGACCCAGTACTTC
few	14	TRBV6-5	TRBJ1-1	TRBD1	CASSDRGLNTEAFF	TGTGCCAGCAGCGACAGGGGATTGAACACTGAAGCTTTCTTT
-	13	TRBV5-8	TRBJ1-2	-	CASSLVANYGYTF	TGTGCCAGCAGCTTGGTGGCTAACTATGGCTACACCTTC
few	11	TRBV10-3	TRBJ2-3	-	CAISVGDTQYF	TGTGCCATCAGTGTCGGAGATACGCAGTATTTT
-	13	TRBV18	TRBJ1-1	TRBD1	CASSPTGRTEAFF	TGTGCCAGCTCACCGACAGGGAGAACTGAAGCTTTCTTT
once	15	TRBV19	TRBJ1-6	TRBD1	CASSNSGTENSPLHF	TGTGCCAGTAGTAACAGCGGGACAGAAAATTCACCCCTCCACTTT
-	14	TRBV5-4	TRBJ2-3	-	CASSFQGEGDTQYF	TGTGCCAGCAGCTTCCAGGGAGAGGGGGATACGCAGTATTTT
-	15	TRBV11-2	TRBJ1-1	-	CASSLDQGTNTEAFF	TGTGCCAGCAGCTTAGATCAGGGCACGAACACTGAAGCTTTCTTT
-	14	TRBV5-6	TRBJ2-5	-	CASSEVSPIETQYF	TGTGCCAGCAGCGAGGTGTCACCTATAGAGACCCAGTACTTC
-	13	TRBV6-5	TRBJ2-3	-	CASSSYSSDTQYF	TGTGCCAGCAGTTCCTACAGTTCTGATACGCAGTATTTT
-	12	TRBV4-2	TRBJ1-2	-	CASSQRSNGYTF	TGTGCCAGCAGCCAACGGTCGAATGGCTACACCTTC
few	13	TRBV30	TRBJ2-7	TRBD2	CAWNQRGGYEQYF	TGTGCCTGGAACCAGCGGGGGGGCTACGAGCAGTACTTC
-	14	TRBV2	TRBJ1-5	-	CASSEGGRQTPQHF	TGTGCCAGCAGTGAAGGCGGACGGCAGACGCCCCAGCATTTT